This T cell receptor beta chain was found in a study of cytomegalovirus exposure and HLA in healthy donors. Study outcomes and limitations: Association of a missense DCLRE1C variant with TCR beta V- and J-gene trimming was reported in a later analysis. Earlier analysis yielded a pattern in which most TCR beta V segments were productive about 90% or about 30% of the time. Later analysis placed DRB1 highest and HLA-C lowest in TCR association rates, which differed by HLA locus.

The PCR made use of 60 Vbeta and 13 Jbeta primers. Assay: immunoSEQ multiplex PCR; the TCRdb copy retains only in-frame clones and omits some. Among 120,000 or so clones listed, roughly 80% were seen once. V was cut by 1 base and J by 3 bases, with 13 bases left in between. The length of the CDR3 is 15 residues. Germline V gene lookup returns CDR1 SGHVS and CDR2 FQNEAQ. For this clone: Its cognate antigen is unknown.

Despite likely unrecorded immune exposures, the donors were nominally healthy at the time of sampling. The chain uses TRBV7-8 and TRBJ2-7, with D unresolved. This sequence originates from a woman aged 50 to 65 in good health and CMV-seronegative. The material sequenced was PBMCs. The CDR3 DNA reads TGTGCCAGCAGCTTAGGAAGGAGACTCCTCTACGAGCAGTACTTC. Amino acid sequence: CASSLGRRLLYEQYF.